The sequence of this TCR beta chain was determined in a study of tumor and adjacent non-tumor tissue in lung cancer. The library came from three nested PCR rounds adapted from ARM-PCR protocols. One entry per CDR3 protein results from TCRdb running MiXCR on the multiplex PCR reads. Among nearly 50,000 distinct CDR3 sequences listed, under 75% were seen once. RNA was extracted from bulk tissue without any cell sorting. This non-tumor lung sample came from over 3 cm beyond the tumor edge. Regarding the study as a whole: Tumor TCR diversity, when higher, was linked to shorter survival.

The junction had 8 bases not matched to a gene; V was cut back by 5 bases and J by 0 bases. Germline values: CDR1 MDHEN, CDR2 SYDVKM. The CDR3 runs to 18 residues. Note on this clonotype: Its antigen is currently unknown.

The chain recombines TRBV28 with TRBJ1-6; 9 bases fit TRBD1. Sequenced: distant non-tumor lung tissue. The TCR comes from a woman aged 65 to 85 with non-small cell lung cancer. CDR3 residues: CASSPPGTGSSYNSPLHF. CDR3 nucleotides: TGTGCCAGCAGTCCCCCTGGGACAGGGAGCTCCTATAATTCACCCCTCCACTTT.